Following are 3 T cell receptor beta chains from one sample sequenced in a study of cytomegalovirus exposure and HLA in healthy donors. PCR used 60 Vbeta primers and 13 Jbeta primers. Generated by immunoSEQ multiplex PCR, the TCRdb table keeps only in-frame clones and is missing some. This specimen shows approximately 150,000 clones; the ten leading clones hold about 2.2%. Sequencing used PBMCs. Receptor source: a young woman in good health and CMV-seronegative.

In DNA, the CDR3 is TGTGCCAGCAGCTTAAACAGCCAAGAGACCCAGTACTTC. It encodes CASSLNSQETQYF. The genes are TRBV11-3 and TRBJ2-5; no firm D call. Between the trimmed V and J ends, which lost 2 bases and 1 base, there was a span of 5 bases. This CDR3 spans 13 amino acids. Germline CDR1 SGHNT, CDR2 YENEEA.

CDR3 DNA sequence: TGTGCCAGCAGCGGGGACTTCCCGGGGGTCACCGGGGAGCTGTTTTTT. Protein sequence: CASSGDFPGVTGELFF. This chain uses TRBV9 with TRBJ2-2, with D possibly matching TRBD2 (6 bases). CDR1 is SGDLS and CDR2 is YYNGEE in the germline V gene. The V and J ends lost 3 bases and 4 bases respectively, with 16 bases between them. The CDR3 is made up of 16 amino acids.

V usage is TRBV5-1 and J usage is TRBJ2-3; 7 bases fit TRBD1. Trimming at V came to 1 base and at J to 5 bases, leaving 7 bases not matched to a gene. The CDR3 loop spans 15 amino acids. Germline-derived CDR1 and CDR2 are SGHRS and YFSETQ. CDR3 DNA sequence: TGCGCCAGCAGCTTGAGTGACAGGGCAAAAGATACGCAGTATTTT. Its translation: CASSLSDRAKDTQYF.